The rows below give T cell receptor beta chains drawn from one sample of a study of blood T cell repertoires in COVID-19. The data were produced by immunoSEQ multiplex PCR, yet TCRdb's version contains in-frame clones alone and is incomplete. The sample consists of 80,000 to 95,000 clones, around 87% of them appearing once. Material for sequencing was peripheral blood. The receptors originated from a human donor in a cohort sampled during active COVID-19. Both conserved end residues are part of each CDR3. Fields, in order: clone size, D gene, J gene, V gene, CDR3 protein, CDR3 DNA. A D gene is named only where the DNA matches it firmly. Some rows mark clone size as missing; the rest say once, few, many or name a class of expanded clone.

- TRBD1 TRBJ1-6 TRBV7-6 CASSPGTGFVNSPLHF TGTGCCAGCAGCCCGGGGACAGGGTTTGTGAATTCACCCCTCCACTTT
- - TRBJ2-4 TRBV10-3 CATGAGENIQYF TGTGCCACGGGCGCCGGGGAAAACATTCAGTACTTC
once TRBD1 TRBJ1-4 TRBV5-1 CASSGRQGSREKLFF TGCGCCAGCAGCGGAAGACAGGGGAGTAGAGAAAAACTGTTTTTT
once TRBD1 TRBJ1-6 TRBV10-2 CASSPGTGSGSPLHF TGCGCCAGCAGTCCCGGGACAGGGTCTGGTTCACCCCTCCACTTT
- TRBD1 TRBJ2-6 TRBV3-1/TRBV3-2 CASSQDRTGSNSGANVLTF TGTGCCAGCAGCCAAGACAGGACAGGGTCAAACTCTGGGGCCAACGTCCTGACTTTC
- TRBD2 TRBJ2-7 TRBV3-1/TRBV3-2 CASSQDAGGIGEQYF TGTGCCAGCAGCCAAGACGCGGGGGGGATTGGCGAGCAGTACTTC
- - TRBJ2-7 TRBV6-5 CASSYWQGSDEQYF TGTGCCAGCAGTTACTGGCAGGGGTCGGACGAGCAGTACTTC
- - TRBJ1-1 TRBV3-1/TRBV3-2 CASSQESRRRQGDTEAFF TGTGCCAGCAGCCAAGAGAGTAGGCGAAGGCAGGGTGACACTGAAGCTTTCTTT
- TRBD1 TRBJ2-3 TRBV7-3 CATTPGDRLTDTQYF TGTGCCACCACTCCCGGGGACAGGCTCACAGATACGCAGTATTTT
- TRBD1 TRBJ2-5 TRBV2 CASNRDRGGQETQYF TGTGCCAGCAATCGGGACAGAGGGGGCCAAGAGACCCAGTACTTC
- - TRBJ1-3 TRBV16 CASSQFNADGNTIYF TGTGCCAGCAGCCAATTTAACGCGGATGGAAACACCATATATTTT
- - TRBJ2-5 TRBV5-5 CASSSTTGLGETQYF TGTGCCAGCAGCTCGACGACAGGTCTGGGGGAGACCCAGTACTTC
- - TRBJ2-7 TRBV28 CASSPPRTANEQYF TGTGCCAGCAGTCCCCCCCGGACAGCAAACGAGCAGTACTTC
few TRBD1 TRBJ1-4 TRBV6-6 CASSYPGQGAKEKLFF TGTGCCAGCAGTTACCCGGGACAGGGGGCCAAGGAAAAACTGTTTTTT
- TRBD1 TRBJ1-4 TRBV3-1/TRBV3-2 CASSQEHLTGITNEKLFF TGTGCCAGCAGCCAAGAGCACCTGACAGGGATAACTAATGAAAAACTGTTTTTT
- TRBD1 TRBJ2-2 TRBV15 CATSRAPGQGTGELFF TGTGCCACCAGCAGAGCACCGGGACAGGGGACCGGGGAGCTGTTTTTT
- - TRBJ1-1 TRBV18 CASSPLDLATEAFF TGTGCCAGCTCACCTCTGGACCTAGCCACTGAAGCTTTCTTT
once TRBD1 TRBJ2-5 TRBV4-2 CASSQEWGRGRDGVETQYF TGTGCCAGCAGCCAAGAGTGGGGCAGGGGGCGAGATGGTGTGGAGACCCAGTACTTC
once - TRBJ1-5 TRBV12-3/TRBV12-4 CASSGVQPQHF TGTGCCAGCAGCGGGGTGCAGCCCCAGCATTTT
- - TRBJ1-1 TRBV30 CAWSRVNTEAFF TGTGCCTGGAGTCGTGTGAACACTGAAGCTTTCTTT
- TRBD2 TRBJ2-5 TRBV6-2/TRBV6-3 CASSYLGGIQETQYF TGTGCCAGCAGTTACCTCGGGGGGATCCAAGAGACCCAGTACTTC
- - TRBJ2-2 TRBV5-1 CASSLERPNTGELFF TGCGCCAGCAGCTTGGAGCGACCGAACACCGGGGAGCTGTTTTTT
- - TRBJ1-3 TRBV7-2 CASSFFRDDTIYF TGTGCCAGCAGCTTCTTCAGGGATGACACCATATATTTT
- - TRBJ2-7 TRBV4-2 CASSLLRGNYEQYF TGTGCCAGCAGCCTACTTCGAGGAAACTACGAGCAGTACTTC
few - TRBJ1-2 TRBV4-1 CASSQGGVTYGYTF TGCGCCAGCAGCCAAGGGGGGGTCACCTATGGCTACACCTTC
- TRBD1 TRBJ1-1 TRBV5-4 CASSNRDRGLGAFF TGTGCCAGCAGCAACCGGGACAGGGGTTTGGGAGCTTTCTTT
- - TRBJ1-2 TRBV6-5 CASRKDRLPSYGYTF TGTGCCAGCAGAAAGGACAGACTACCTTCCTATGGCTACACCTTC
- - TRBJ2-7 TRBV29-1 CSVELSATPTYEQYF TGCAGCGTTGAATTGTCCGCGACTCCTACCTACGAGCAGTACTTC